The entry that follows covers one T cell receptor (beta chain) sequence. The sample originates from a study of T cell changes during pregnancy in multiple sclerosis. The CDR3 covers 17 residues. The germline CDR1 and CDR2 sequences are SGHTA and FQGNSA. Trimming removed 4 bases from V and 4 bases from J, with 19 bases in between. The method was immunoSEQ multiplex PCR; TCRdb's version includes in-frame clones alone and lacks a portion of them. The profile shows roughly 50,000 clones, 85% to 95% of them singletons. The sequence derives from a female donor with multiple sclerosis, enrolled in a pregnancy study. The chain employs TRBV7-2 and TRBJ2-2; no clear D gene. Sequenced here: CD4+ T cells from peripheral blood mononuclear cells, sampled in the third trimester of pregnancy. The CDR3, as DNA: TGTGCCAGCAGCTCGTCCCAGATCCCCCGAAGCACCGGGGAGCTGTTTTTT. This encodes CASSSSQIPRSTGELFF.